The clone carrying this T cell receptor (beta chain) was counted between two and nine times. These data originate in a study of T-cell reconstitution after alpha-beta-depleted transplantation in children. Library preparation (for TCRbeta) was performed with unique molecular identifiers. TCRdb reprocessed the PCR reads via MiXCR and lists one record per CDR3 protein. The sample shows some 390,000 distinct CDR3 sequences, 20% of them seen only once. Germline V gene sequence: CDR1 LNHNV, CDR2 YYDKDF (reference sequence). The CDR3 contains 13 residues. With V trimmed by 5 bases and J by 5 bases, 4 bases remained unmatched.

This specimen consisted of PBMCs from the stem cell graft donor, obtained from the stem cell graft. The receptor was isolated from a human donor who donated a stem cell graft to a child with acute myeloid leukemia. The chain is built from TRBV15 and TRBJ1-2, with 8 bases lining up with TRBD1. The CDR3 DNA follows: TGTGCCACCAGCCGGGACAGGCCGTATGGCTACACCTTC. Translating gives CATSRDRPYGYTF.